This T cell receptor (beta chain) was found in a study of blood T cell repertoires in COVID-19. Study details: Donors in the United States, Italy and Spain gave samples during acute or convalescent COVID-19. From T cells, B-cell-depleted T cells, or PBMCs came the material, which was cDNA or gDNA.

Clones were sequenced by immunoSEQ multiplex PCR, and TCRdb holds only the in-frame ones, with some missing. The repertoire holds around 31,000 clones, with 88% as singletons. Seattle patients were enrolled during active infection and followed longitudinally. Note on this clone: Sequence at one end of the junction differs from germline and may be a read error. Other DNA sequences of this sample code for an identical CDR3.

This TCR derives from a man aged 55 to 70 with COVID-19, enrolled during active disease. Sequenced: peripheral blood.

Written as DNA, the CDR3 is TGCGCCAGCAGCAGGGGACAGGGGGCCATCCCCCCTGAAGCTTTTTTT. It yields the protein CASSRGQGAIPPEAFF. V and J are TRBV5-1 and TRBJ1-1; 12 bases map to TRBD1. Germline CDR1 reads SGHRS; CDR2 reads YFSETQ. The CDR3 totals 16 residues. The full variable domain, rest sourced from reference TRBV5-1 and TRBJ1-1, is KAGVTQTPRYLIKTRGQQVTLSCSPISGHRSVSWYQQTPGQGLQFLFEYFSETQRNKGNFPGRFSGRQFSNSRSEMNVSTLELGDSALYLCASSRGQGAIPPEAFFGQGTRLTVV.